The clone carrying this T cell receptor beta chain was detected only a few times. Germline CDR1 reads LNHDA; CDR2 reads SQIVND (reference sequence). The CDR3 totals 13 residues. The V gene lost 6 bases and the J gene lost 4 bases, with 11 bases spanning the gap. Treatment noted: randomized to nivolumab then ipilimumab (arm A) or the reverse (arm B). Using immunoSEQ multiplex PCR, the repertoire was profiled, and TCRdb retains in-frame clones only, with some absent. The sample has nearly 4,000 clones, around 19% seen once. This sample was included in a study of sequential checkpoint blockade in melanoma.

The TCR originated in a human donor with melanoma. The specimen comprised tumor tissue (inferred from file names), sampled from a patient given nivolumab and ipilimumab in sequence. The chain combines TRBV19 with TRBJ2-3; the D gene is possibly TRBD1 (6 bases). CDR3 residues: CASRQGRADTQYF. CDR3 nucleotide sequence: TGTGCCAGTAGACAGGGTAGGGCAGATACGCAGTATTTT.